Below, 21 T cell receptor beta chains from the same sample are listed, as sequenced in a study of blood T cells in healthy people across ages. Through a sample-barcoded 5' primer and a J-beta primer mix, a second PCR was run for 7 to 11 cycles. Via MiXCR, TCRdb re-called the 5' RACE reads, giving one row per CDR3 protein. The profile shows more than 1,400,000 distinct CDR3 sequences, around two fifths of them singletons. The sample comprised blood. The receptors here all came from a woman between 18 and 30 years old in good health.

This clonotype turned up a few times. The genes are TRBV7-8 and TRBJ1-1, with TRBD1 as a possible D gene (6 bases). The germline gives CDR1 SGHVS, CDR2 FQNEAQ. There are 14 residues in the CDR3. With 5 bases removed from V and 1 base from J, the gap between germline ends came to 11 bases. The CDR3 protein is CASSMGGQNTEAFF. DNA for the CDR3: TGTGCCAGCAGCATGGGGGGGCAGAACACTGAAGCTTTCTTT.

This clonotype occurred a few times. The rearrangement uses TRBV29-1 and TRBJ2-7; D remains ambiguous. The CDR3 sequence is 14 residues long. Trimming took 6 bases from V and 0 from J, leaving 15 bases between them. CDR1 SQVTM and CDR2 ANQGSEA come from the germline V gene. The CDR3: CSVLVTDNSYEQYF. In DNA, the CDR3 is TGCAGCGTCCTGGTCACCGACAACTCCTACGAGCAGTACTTC.

V and J are TRBV11-2 and TRBJ2-5; unclear D gene. Looked up from germline, CDR1 is SGHAT and CDR2 is FQNNGV. Trimming left V 5 bases short and J 2 bases short, with 15 bases between. The CDR3 runs to 15 residues. The CDR3 loop reads CASSPLGGFQETQYF. The CDR3 bases are TGTGCCAGCAGCCCCCTCGGTGGCTTTCAAGAGACCCAGTACTTC.

This clonotype was picked up a small number of times. A much larger clone differs by one base, so this may be a read error. As DNA, the CDR3 is TGTGCCAGCAGTCTGGGACTAGCGGTCGCAGATACGCAGTATTTT. Protein: CASSLGLAVADTQYF. This chain uses TRBV12-3 or TRBV12-4 with TRBJ2-3; 11 nucleotides match TRBD2. The J segment lost 4 bases and the V segment lost 5 bases, leaving 5 bases of the junction unmatched. The CDR3 is 15 residues long.

V and J are TRBV12-3 or TRBV12-4 and TRBJ2-5, with 9 nucleotides matching TRBD2. This CDR3 spans 15 amino acids. The V segment lost 2 bases and the J segment 7 bases; nucleotides outside the gene matches: 8. CDR3 nucleotide sequence: TGTGCCAGCAGTTTAAGCTTAGCGGGGGCGGGGACCCAGTACTTC. It specifies CASSLSLAGAGTQYF.

This clonotype has just one count. The V call is TRBV12-3 or TRBV12-4, the J call TRBJ2-2; D not resolved. V was clipped by 8 bases and J by 1 base, with 11 bases between them. CDR3 length equals 14 residues. The CDR3 protein is CASSWSKNTGELFF. CDR3 nucleotide sequence: TGTGCCAGCTCATGGTCCAAGAACACCGGGGAGCTGTTTTTT.

The rearrangement joins TRBV20-1 to TRBJ2-7, with 10 bases matching TRBD2. Germline CDR1 is DFQATT and CDR2 is SNEGSKA (reference sequence). J lost 7 bases, V lost 0 bases, and 9 bases had no gene match. This CDR3 has 15 amino acids. The CDR3 reads CSARDGASGGGEQYF. CDR3 nucleotide sequence: TGCAGTGCTAGAGATGGGGCTAGCGGGGGCGGAGAGCAGTACTTC.

The genes are TRBV24-1 and TRBJ1-2; no reliable D call. The V gene's germline CDR1 is KGHDR and CDR2 SFDVKD. CDR3 length: 13 residues. V gave up 2 bases and J gave up 3 bases, with 6 bases separating them. The CDR3 DNA reads as TGTGCCACCAGTGATTCGGCCTACTATGGCTACACCTTC. Translating it yields CATSDSAYYGYTF.

The rearrangement links TRBV30 to TRBJ2-4; D perhaps matches TRBD2 (6 bases). The J call could be wrong; TRBJ2-7 is a better fit for the DNA end. CDR3 length: 13 amino acids. The germline V gene encodes CDR1 GTSNPN and CDR2 SVGIG (reference sequence). The CDR3: CAWAVEGTYEQYF. The CDR3, as DNA: TGTGCCTGGGCCGTGGAGGGAACCTACGAGCAGTACTTC.

The CDR3 sequence: CASSNSGASSYNEQFF. The CDR3 region has the DNA TGTGCCAGCAGCAATAGCGGGGCGAGCTCCTACAATGAGCAGTTCTTC. V is TRBV7-2 and J is TRBJ2-1; 8 bases map to TRBD2. CDR3 length: 16 residues. Losses at the gene ends were 5 bases for V and 0 bases for J; bases not matched to a gene: 6. Germline CDR1 reads SGHTA; CDR2 reads FQGNSA.

This clonotype was observed a few times. The chain couples TRBV7-9 to TRBJ2-7; TRBD2 agrees at 11 bases. The germline V gene has CDR1 SEHNR and CDR2 FQNEAQ (reference sequence). The CDR3 totals 17 residues. The junction had 4 bases not matched to a gene; V was cut back by 0 bases and J by 0 bases. The chain's CDR3 is CASSLARGLADSYEQYF. CDR3 coding DNA: TGTGCCAGCAGCTTAGCGAGGGGACTAGCGGACTCCTACGAGCAGTACTTC.

The rearrangement joins TRBV5-1 to TRBJ2-5, with TRBD2 identical over 8 bases. The CDR3 spans 15 residues. The germline V gene encodes CDR1 SGHRS and CDR2 YFSETQ. After removal of 4 bases from V and 11 bases from J, the junction contained 16 bases not matched to a gene. The CDR3 region is CASSPTGGGSDEQYF. CDR3 nucleotides: TGCGCCAGCAGCCCCACGGGCGGGGGGTCGGATGAGCAGTACTTC. The whole variable domain, filled in from reference TRBV5-1 and TRBJ2-5, reads KAGVTQTPRYLIKTRGQQVTLSCSPISGHRSVSWYQQTPGQGLQFLFEYFSETQRNKGNFPGRFSGRQFSNSRSEMNVSTLELGDSALYLCASSPTGGGSDEQYFGPGTRLLVL.

The CDR3 loop reads CSVVKLAGYNEQYF. The CDR3 DNA reads as TGCAGCGTCGTTAAACTAGCGGGATACAATGAGCAGTACTTC. The rearrangement uses TRBV29-1 and TRBJ2-1; 10 nucleotides match TRBD2. The end of the DNA is better explained by TRBJ2-7, so the J call may be wrong. The germline gives CDR1 SQVTM, CDR2 ANQGSEA. The CDR3 is made up of 14 amino acids.

The chain is built from TRBV28 and TRBJ2-5; TRBD2 might be the D (6 bases). CDR3 length: 15 amino acids. Germline V gives CDR1 MDHEN, CDR2 SYDVKM. The V end lost 7 bases, the J end lost 10 bases, and 25 bases lay between the germline ends. CDR3 sequence reads: CASNTLEGRVIGQYF. In nucleotides, the CDR3 is TGTGCCAGCAATACCCTGGAGGGAAGGGTAATTGGCCAGTACTTC.

V and J are TRBV10-1 and TRBJ2-3; the match to TRBD2 covers 9 bases. Germline trimming cut 4 bases from V and 4 bases from J; bases unmatched to any gene: 9. Germline values: CDR1 WNHNN, CDR2 SYGVQD (reference sequence). This CDR3 spans 16 amino acids. CDR3 amino acids: CASSVGTSRDADTQYF. CDR3 coding DNA: TGCGCCAGCAGTGTCGGGACTAGCAGGGACGCAGATACGCAGTATTTT.

This chain joins TRBV20-1 and TRBJ1-2; 8 bases agree with TRBD1. Looked up from germline, CDR1 is DFQATT and CDR2 is SNEGSKA (reference sequence). J gave up 4 bases and V 6 bases, and 4 bases lay outside the gene matches. The CDR3 is made up of 12 amino acids. The CDR3, as DNA: TGCAGTGCGGCGACAGGGGTCTATGGCTACACCTTC. Amino acids: CSAATGVYGYTF.

This clonotype has only a few counts. The CDR3 loop reads CASRGSSPDTQYF. The CDR3 nucleotides are TGCGCCAGCAGGGGCAGTAGTCCAGATACGCAGTATTTT. The rearrangement links TRBV5-1 to TRBJ2-3; D gene ambiguous. Trimming took off 5 bases at V and 4 bases at J, with 11 bases between the two ends. CDR3 size: 13 residues. Germline V lookup: CDR1 SGHRS, CDR2 YFSETQ.

This sequence joins TRBV7-9 and TRBJ1-5, with unresolved D. The germline V gene has CDR1 SEHNR and CDR2 FQNEAQ (reference sequence). The V gene lost 5 bases and the J gene lost 5 bases, with 16 bases spanning the gap. The CDR3 covers 15 residues. The CDR3 sequence is CASSPSHPLDQPQHF. CDR3 sequence (DNA): TGTGCCAGCAGCCCGAGTCACCCACTGGATCAGCCCCAGCATTTT.

This clonotype was detected a few times. The genes are TRBV20-1 and TRBJ2-1, with 8 bases matching TRBD2. This CDR3 is 17 amino acids long. Losses at the gene ends were 1 base for V and 4 bases for J; bases not matched to a gene: 12. Germline V gene data show CDR1 as DFQATT and CDR2 as SNEGSKA (reference sequence). CDR3 in DNA: TGCAGTGCTAGAGGGGGGTCCCTAGCGGGTGCGTACAATGAGCAGTTCTTC. Translating gives CSARGGSLAGAYNEQFF.

The chain links TRBV27 to TRBJ2-2; no reliable D call. Looked up from germline, CDR1 is MNHEY and CDR2 is SMNVEV (reference sequence). This CDR3 spans 14 amino acids. V was trimmed by 7 bases and J by 0 bases, leaving 9 bases between them. The DNA of the CDR3 is TGTGCCAGCACGTCTCTATCGAACACCGGGGAGCTGTTTTTT. As protein: CASTSLSNTGELFF.

Here the CDR3 reads CASFWSGVSTDTQYF. The CDR3 region has the DNA TGTGCCAGCTTTTGGAGCGGGGTGAGCACAGATACGCAGTATTTT. This chain uses TRBV5-8 with TRBJ2-3, with TRBD2 matching 7 bases. Germline values: CDR1 SGHTS, CDR2 YDEGEE. V lost 7 bases and J lost 0; bases outside the gene matches: 8. This CDR3 is built from 15 residues.